These 4 T cell receptor beta chains came from one sample sequenced in a study of blood T cell repertoires in COVID-19. Sequencing was performed with immunoSEQ multiplex PCR; in TCRdb, only in-frame clones are kept and a portion is missing. The data show roughly 250,000 clones, 65% to 80% seen once. Sequencing was carried out using peripheral blood. The origin of the receptors is a middle-aged woman with active or convalescent COVID-19.

The chain has TRBV2 and TRBJ2-7, with D uncertain. CDR1 SNHLY and CDR2 FYNNEI come from the germline V gene. V was trimmed by 0 bases and J by 0 bases, leaving 9 bases between them. The length of the CDR3 is 15 residues. The chain's CDR3 is CASSEAQLISYEQYF. CDR3 bases: TGTGCCAGCAGTGAAGCGCAACTTATCTCCTACGAGCAGTACTTC.

This chain connects TRBV6-1 to TRBJ1-2, with D uncertain. Trimming removed 2 bases at V and 7 bases at J, with 14 bases between. This CDR3 is 14 amino acids long. In germline, CDR1 is MNHNS, CDR2 SASEGT. CDR3 protein: CASSESGEWGGYTF. In DNA, the CDR3 is TGTGCCAGCAGTGAATCGGGAGAATGGGGTGGCTACACCTTC.

The chain carries TRBV19 and TRBJ1-2, with D perhaps matching TRBD1 (6 bases). The V end lost 5 bases, the J end lost 6 bases, and 16 bases lay between the germline ends. In germline, CDR1 is LNHDA, CDR2 SQIVND (reference sequence). This CDR3 contains 14 residues. CDR3 loop: CASSLSRGLNGYTF. In nucleotides, the CDR3 is TGTGCCAGTAGTTTGAGCAGGGGCCTCAATGGCTACACCTTC.

The V and J genes are TRBV5-3 and TRBJ1-5; D perhaps matches TRBD1 (6 bases). TRBV5-3 is noted as an ORF with a role that remains uncertain. The CDR3 runs to 19 residues. V was trimmed by 0 bases and J by 6 bases, leaving 25 bases between them. The CDR3 sequence: CARSLAVFHTGLWGQPQHF. CDR3 DNA sequence: TGTGCCAGAAGCTTGGCCGTTTTCCACACAGGGCTCTGGGGTCAGCCCCAGCATTTT.